This T cell receptor beta chain came from a study of blood T cell repertoires in COVID-19. Patients from Seattle were sampled longitudinally, starting during active infection. Original analysis: From reference gene primer amplification, estimates of nucleated cell counts were derived. Sequencing used immunoSEQ multiplex PCR; TCRdb keeps in-frame clones, though not all of them. The D gene and trimming were derived from the DNA, and the V and J assignments and clone size from that table. The table shows 200,000 to 300,000 clones, with roughly four fifths occurring only once. This CDR3 comprises 14 residues. Germline CDR1 reads MNHEY; CDR2 reads SVGAGI. V was pared by 7 bases and J by 2 bases, with 11 bases between.

The TCR comes from an elderly woman with COVID-19, enrolled during active disease. The sequenced sample consisted of peripheral blood. The gene calls are TRBV6-5 and TRBJ1-4; D is perhaps TRBD1 (6 bases). This chain's CDR3 is CASTLQGTNEKLFF. CDR3 DNA: TGTGCCAGCACCTTACAGGGTACTAATGAAAAACTGTTTTTT.